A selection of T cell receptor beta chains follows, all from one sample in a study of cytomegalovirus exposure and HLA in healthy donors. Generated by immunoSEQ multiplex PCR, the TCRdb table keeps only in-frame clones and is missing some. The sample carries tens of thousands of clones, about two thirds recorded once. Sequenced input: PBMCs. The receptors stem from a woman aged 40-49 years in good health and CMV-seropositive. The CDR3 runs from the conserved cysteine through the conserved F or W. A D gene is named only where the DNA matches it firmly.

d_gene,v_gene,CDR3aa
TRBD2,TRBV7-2,CASSTQSGGLYNEQFF
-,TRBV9,CASSSAAVSPLHF
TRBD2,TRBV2,CASSRTSGGYTGELFF
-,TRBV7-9,CASSPLQGSSPLHF
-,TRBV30,CAWSVQGGYTF
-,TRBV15,CATSSYGQLTNYGYTF
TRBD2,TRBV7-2,CASSLVTSGGNTDTQYF
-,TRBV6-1,CASSESEQSNQPQHF
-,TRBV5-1,CASTLLLNNEQFF
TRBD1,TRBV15,CATSRNRGTGNTEAFF
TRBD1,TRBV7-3,CASSTGTATTGELFF
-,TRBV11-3,CASSFARRTLYEQYF
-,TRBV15,CATSRDRGPSGNTIYF